These 8 T cell receptor beta chains originate from one sample sequenced in a study of OX40 agonist ivuxolimab in advanced cancers. Data came from immunoSEQ multiplex PCR; TCRdb stores just in-frame clones and leaves some out. The sample has around 69,000 clones, around 83% seen once; the top ten hold 0.65% to 0.85%. The sample here was CD4+ or CD8+ T cells sorted from blood, taken in a trial of the OX40 agonist ivuxolimab. Source of these receptors: an adult with an advanced solid tumor such as melanoma, head and neck, liver or kidney cancer.

The chain links TRBV5-4 to TRBJ2-7; D unclear. The CDR3 extends over 14 amino acids. Germline-derived CDR1 and CDR2 are SGHNT and YYREEE (reference sequence). V was trimmed by 3 bases and J by 3 bases, leaving 13 bases between them. Written as DNA, the CDR3 is TGTGCCAGCAGCTCCTACTGGCCGAGCTACGAGCAGTACTTC. Translation gives CASSSYWPSYEQYF. The whole variable domain, remainder taken from reference TRBV5-4 and TRBJ2-7, is ETGVTQSPTHLIKTRGQQVTLRCSSQSGHNTVSWYQQALGQGPQFIFQYYREEENGRGNFPPRFSGLQFPNYSSELNVNALELDDSALYLCASSSYWPSYEQYFGPGTRLTVT.

The rearrangement uses TRBV5-1 and TRBJ1-2, with D unresolved. The CDR3 is 13 amino acids. Trimming removed 2 bases from V and 3 bases from J, with 8 bases in between. CDR1 SGHRS and CDR2 YFSETQ come from the germline V gene. The CDR3 DNA reads TGCGCCAGCAGCTTAGCGGTGGACTATGGCTACACCTTC. Translation gives CASSLAVDYGYTF.

The V call is TRBV7-9, the J call TRBJ1-4; possible D gene TRBD1, 6 bases. Germline lookup yields CDR1 SEHNR and CDR2 FQNEAQ (reference sequence). The V end was cut by 5 bases, the J end by 4 bases, with 14 bases between. The CDR3 loop spans 15 amino acids. This CDR3 reads CASSHPTGDNEKLFF. The CDR3 DNA reads as TGTGCCAGCAGCCACCCGACAGGCGATAATGAAAAACTGTTTTTT.

The gene calls are TRBV18 and TRBJ2-1; D tentatively reads TRBD1 or TRBD2 (5 bases each). CDR3 size: 16 residues. The V gene's germline CDR1 is KGHSH and CDR2 LQKENI. V lost 3 bases and J 5 bases, leaving 17 bases between the germline ends. The CDR3 spells CASSPPGTIVNNEQFF. The CDR3 DNA is TGTGCCAGCTCACCCCCCGGGACGATCGTCAACAATGAGCAGTTCTTC.

The gene calls are TRBV7-9 and TRBJ1-2; D not certain. The CDR3 has 11 residues. V was shortened by 4 bases and J by 4 bases, with 4 bases between the two germline ends. Per the germline V gene, CDR1 is SEHNR and CDR2 is FQNEAQ (reference sequence). The CDR3 protein is CASSSSYGYTF. The CDR3 bases are TGTGCCAGCAGCTCCAGCTATGGCTACACCTTC.

This clone occurred a few times. The chain joins TRBV18 to TRBJ1-1; D is unresolved. This CDR3 is built from 13 residues. Trimming took off 0 bases at V and 4 bases at J, with 6 bases between the two ends. Germline CDR1 reads KGHSH; CDR2 reads LQKENI. CDR3 region: CASSPPGSTEAFF. The CDR3 bases are TGTGCCAGCTCACCACCGGGGAGCACTGAAGCTTTCTTT.

The chain has TRBV5-8 and TRBJ2-3; 8 nucleotides align to TRBD2. The trim removed 4 bases at V and 2 bases at J, leaving 9 bases unmatched. Per germline, CDR1 SGHTS and CDR2 YDEGEE. The CDR3 spans 16 residues. The CDR3 spells CASSLGREVITDTQYF. The CDR3 DNA is TGTGCCAGCAGCCTGGGGCGGGAGGTTATCACAGATACGCAGTATTTT.

V is TRBV18 and J is TRBJ2-2; D gene unclear. V lost 3 bases to trimming and J lost 3 bases, with 11 bases between them. This CDR3 contains 15 residues. CDR1 KGHSH and CDR2 LQKENI come from the germline V gene. The CDR3 sequence is CASSPIRWDTGELFF. For the CDR3, the DNA is TGTGCCAGCTCACCTATCCGGTGGGACACCGGGGAGCTGTTTTTT.